The subject of this entry is one T cell receptor (beta chain). The germline V and J ends were trimmed by 6 bases and 7 bases, with 18 bases remaining between them. The CDR3 runs 14 residues. The germline V gene has CDR1 MNHEY and CDR2 SMNVEV (reference sequence). This sample was included in a study of shared clonotypes between healthy human individuals. Clones were read by immunoSEQ multiplex PCR, and TCRdb kept only the in-frame ones, dropping some. This table holds 2 million to 2.5 million clones, over 85% found once. The chain recombines TRBV27 with TRBJ1-2, with a weak D call TRBD1 (5 bases). The source of this sequence is a man between 18 and 29 years old in good health. Sequenced sample: naive CD4+ T cells sorted from blood. Subset defined: CD45RA+ positively selected. CDR3 residues: CASSSLGGRGGYTF. In DNA form, the CDR3 reads TGTGCCAGCAGCTCCCTTGGGGGAAGGGGTGGCTACACCTTC.